One and the same sample provided the 3 T cell receptor beta chains below, sequenced in a study of cytomegalovirus exposure and HLA in healthy donors. Researchers ran the PCR with 60 Vbeta and 13 Jbeta primers. Assay: immunoSEQ multiplex PCR; the TCRdb copy retains only in-frame clones and omits some. Of some 110,000 clones listed, around two thirds are singletons. Specimen: PBMCs. These receptor sequences come from a woman aged 40 to 49 in good health and CMV-seropositive.

V gene TRBV7-3 combines with J gene TRBJ2-1; 10 nucleotides agree with TRBD1. This CDR3 comprises 16 residues. The V gene end was trimmed by 1 base and the J gene end by 13 bases; junction bases not matched to a gene: 13. Germline V gene sequence: CDR1 SGHTA, CDR2 FQGTGA. Here the CDR3 reads CASSLNRALRDRGQFF. The CDR3 bases are TGTGCCAGCAGCTTAAACCGAGCGCTCCGGGACAGGGGTCAGTTCTTC.

This clone turned up a few times. The chain employs TRBV18 and TRBJ1-4, with D unclear. Trimming removed 4 bases from V and 0 bases from J, with 9 bases in between. Germline V CDR1 and CDR2: KGHSH, LQKENI. The CDR3 consists of 15 residues. The CDR3, as DNA: TGTGCCAGCTCACGGTTACGGGCAACTAATGAAAAACTGTTTTTT. Amino acid sequence: CASSRLRATNEKLFF.

This CDR3 is CASSPGTSGSNEQFF. As DNA, the CDR3 is TGTGCCAGCAGTCCAGGGACTAGCGGGAGCAATGAGCAGTTCTTC. The chain is built from TRBV27 and TRBJ2-1, with 14 bases that match TRBD2. Germline V gene sequence: CDR1 MNHEY, CDR2 SMNVEV (reference sequence). The CDR3 is 15 residues long. With 5 bases clipped from V and 6 bases from J, the junction kept 3 bases outside the gene matches.